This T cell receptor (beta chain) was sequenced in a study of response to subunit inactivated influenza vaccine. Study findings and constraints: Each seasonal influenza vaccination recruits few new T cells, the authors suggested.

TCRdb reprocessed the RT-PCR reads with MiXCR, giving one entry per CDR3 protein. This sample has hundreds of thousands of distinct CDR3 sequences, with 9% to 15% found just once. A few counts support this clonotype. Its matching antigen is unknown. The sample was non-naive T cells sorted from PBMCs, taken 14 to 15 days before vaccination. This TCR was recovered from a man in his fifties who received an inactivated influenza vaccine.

CDR3 loop: CSAGTGGAFYEQYF. CDR3 nucleotides: TGCAGTGCGGGGACAGGGGGCGCTTTCTACGAGCAGTACTTC. The chain employs TRBV20-1 and TRBJ2-7; 12 nucleotides line up with TRBD1. The CDR3 covers 14 residues. V lost 6 bases to trimming and J lost 3 bases; unmatched junction nucleotides: 6. Germline CDR1 and CDR2: DFQATT and SNEGSKA (reference sequence).